A selection of T cell receptor beta chains follows, all from one sample in a study of CD8+CD57+ T cells in acquired aplastic anemia. TCRdb re-analysed the reads in MiXCR, keeping a single row per CDR3 protein. The sample records a few hundred thousand distinct CDR3 sequences, around 30% being singletons. The specimen sequenced was sorted CD4+, CD8+, or CD8+CD57+ T cells (not recorded which) from PBMCs. These receptors came from a human donor with aplastic anemia. The CDR3 runs from the conserved cysteine through the conserved F or W. D genes are given only for firm matches. The size field is filled for only some rows; it gives once, few, many or a size class.

>.|.|TRBV20-1|13|TRBJ2-3
TGCAGTGCTAGGAGGAGACGAGCCGATACGCAGTATTTT
CSARRRRADTQYF
>few|.|TRBV5-1|13|TRBJ2-5
TGCGCCAGCAGCGGCACAGGCCAAGAGACCCAGTACTTC
CASSGTGQETQYF
>many|TRBD1|TRBV7-3|15|TRBJ1-6
TGTGCCAGCAGCTCCCGGGACAGTCTCAATTCACCCCTCCACTTT
CASSSRDSLNSPLHF
>few|TRBD1|TRBV10-3|14|TRBJ2-1
TGTGCCATCAGTGATGGGACAGGGATCAGTGAGCAGTTCTTC
CAISDGTGISEQFF
>many|.|TRBV29-1|13|TRBJ2-7
TGCAGCGTGCGGCGGGACACCTCCTACGAGCAGTACTTC
CSVRRDTSYEQYF
>.|TRBD1|TRBV7-2|14|TRBJ2-3
TGTGCCAGCAGCTTGACAGGGCTGGAGGATACGCAGTATTTT
CASSLTGLEDTQYF
>many|.|TRBV7-2|14|TRBJ2-7
TGTGCCAGCAGCTGGCCCGGCCTCTCCTACGAGCAGTACTTC
CASSWPGLSYEQYF
>few|.|TRBV11-2|17|TRBJ1-5
TGTGCCAGCAGCTTGGTTTTCGGCAGGGCATCGTATCGGCCCCAGCATTTT
CASSLVFGRASYRPQHF
>many|.|TRBV10-3|13|TRBJ1-1
TGTGCCATGAGGACAGAACTGAACACTGAAGCTTTCTTT
CAMRTELNTEAFF
>.|.|TRBV15|16|TRBJ1-2
TGTGCCACCAGCAGAGATCTTTGGGGCCTCAACTATGGCTACACCTTC
CATSRDLWGLNYGYTF
>.|.|TRBV5-1|13|TRBJ2-5
TGCGCCAGCAGCTTGACCGGATCAGAGACCCAGTACTTC
CASSLTGSETQYF
>many|TRBD2|TRBV10-1|16|TRBJ2-1
TGCGCCAGCAGTGGACACAGCGGGAGTTCCTACAATGAGCAGTTCTTC
CASSGHSGSSYNEQFF
>.|TRBD2|TRBV20-1|14|TRBJ2-5
TGCAGTGCTAGAGGGGGGGGGACCCTTGAGACCCAGTACTTC
CSARGGGTLETQYF
>.|.|TRBV20-1|14|TRBJ1-5
TGCAGTGCTAGTATCGGCGGGACGAATCAGCCCCAGCATTTT
CSASIGGTNQPQHF
>many|.|TRBV2|11|TRBJ2-1
TGTGCCAGCAGGGGTGGCAATGAGCAGTTCTTC
CASRGGNEQFF
>.|.|TRBV14|14|TRBJ1-5
TGTGCCAGCAGCCAATCAGGTAGCAATCAGCCCCAGCATTTT
CASSQSGSNQPQHF
>once|.|TRBV2|16|TRBJ2-3
TGTGCCAGCAGTCTGGGGGCTAGCGGAGCCGGGGATACGCAGTATTTT
CASSLGASGAGDTQYF
>.|.|TRBV6-1|15|TRBJ2-7
TGTGCCAGCAGGAGAGCTCAGGGGCCGTCCTACGAGCAGTGCTTC
CASRRAQGPSYEQCF
>.|.|TRBV7-6|16|TRBJ2-2
TGTGCCAGCCGCCGGAGCAATTGGGGGAACACCGGGGAGCTGTTTTTT
CASRRSNWGNTGELFF
>once|TRBD2|TRBV6-5|16|TRBJ2-2
TGTGCCAGCAGTCACCCTACGGGAGGGCATAACGGGGAGCTGTTTTTT
CASSHPTGGHNGELFF
>many|.|TRBV5-1|14|TRBJ1-2
TGCGCCAGCAGCTTCTCTAAGGGGACGGGTGGCTACACCTTC
CASSFSKGTGGYTF
>few|.|TRBV20-1|13|TRBJ2-5
TGCAGTGCTAACGAGCAGGGCGCCGAGACCCAGTACTTC
CSANEQGAETQYF
>.|TRBD1|TRBV11-1|16|TRBJ1-1
TGTGCCAGCAGCCTAGGGTTCGGGACAGGATACACTGAAGCTTTCTTT
CASSLGFGTGYTEAFF
>few|.|TRBV6-1|13|TRBJ2-1
TGTGCCAGCAGCCTTTATGGGGGGAATGAGCAGTTCTTC
CASSLYGGNEQFF
>many|.|TRBV7-3|13|TRBJ2-7
TGTGCCAGCAGCTTCACAGTATACTACGAGCAGTACTTC
CASSFTVYYEQYF
>many|.|TRBV29-1|13|TRBJ1-1
TGCAGCGTTGAAGACTCATGGGGGATTGAAGCTTTCTTT
CSVEDSWGIEAFF
>.|.|TRBV2|13|TRBJ2-5
TGTGCCAGCAGGCCCGGGGTCCAAGAGACCCAGTACTTC
CASRPGVQETQYF
>.|TRBD1|TRBV20-1|12|TRBJ1-4
TGCAGTGCGCCGGGACAGGGGGCGAATCATTATTTT
CSAPGQGANHYF
>.|.|TRBV9|14|TRBJ1-1
TGTGCCAGCAGCGAGGCCCTGGACCCCTCGGTAGCTTTCTTT
CASSEALDPSVAFF
>many|TRBD2|TRBV20-1|15|TRBJ2-7
TGCAGTGCTATCGGGCCGGCTAGCGGCTCCTACGAGCAGTACTTC
CSAIGPASGSYEQYF
>.|.|TRBV6-2/TRBV6-3|15|TRBJ2-7
TGTGCCAGCAGTTACTCGAAGGTCACAACCTACGAGCAGTACTTC
CASSYSKVTTYEQYF
>.|.|TRBV2|15|TRBJ1-3
TGTGCCAGCAGTTACTCTGCCAACTCTGGAAACACCATATATTTT
CASSYSANSGNTIYF
>.|.|TRBV20-1|13|TRBJ2-1
TGCAGTGCTACAATCACAGGATACAATGAGCAGTTCTTC
CSATITGYNEQFF